A single sample gave rise to the 29 T cell receptor beta chains below, sequenced in a study of cytomegalovirus exposure and HLA in healthy donors. Profiling relied on immunoSEQ multiplex PCR, and the TCRdb table lists in-frame clones only, not all of them. The sample contains 150,000 to 200,000 clones, more than 75% of which appear only once. The sequenced sample was PBMCs. Every receptor here comes from a young man in good health and CMV-seropositive.

V usage is TRBV6-5 and J usage is TRBJ2-4; no clear D. The CDR3 contains 14 residues. Germline lookup yields CDR1 MNHEY and CDR2 SVGAGI. Deletions cut 4 bases from V and 5 bases from J, with 12 bases between. CDR3 protein: CASSWNSMQNIQYF. CDR3 nucleotide sequence: TGTGCCAGCAGTTGGAACAGCATGCAAAACATTCAGTACTTC.

The chain is built from TRBV6-5 and TRBJ1-2; no reliable D call. V lost 0 bases, J lost 8 bases, and 13 bases lay in between. Germline CDR1 is MNHEY and CDR2 is SVGAGI. CDR3 size: 14 residues. The chain's CDR3 is CASSYSGGSGGYTF. DNA for the CDR3: TGTGCCAGCAGTTACTCGGGAGGGTCGGGAGGCTACACCTTC.

V gene TRBV7-2 combines with J gene TRBJ1-5; perhaps TRBD1 as D (6 bases). This CDR3 spans 14 amino acids. Between the trimmed V and J ends, which lost 5 bases and 0 bases, there was a span of 8 bases. CDR1 SGHTA and CDR2 FQGNSA come from the germline V gene. The CDR3 reads CASSRTDSNQPQHF. The CDR3 DNA reads as TGTGCCAGCAGCCGGACAGATAGCAATCAGCCCCAGCATTTT.

A single count supports this clone. The J gene is TRBJ2-1, the V gene TRBV29-1, with no clear D. The V and J ends lost 4 bases and 8 bases respectively, with 6 bases between them. The CDR3 length is 10 residues. Germline CDR1 SQVTM, CDR2 ANQGSEA. The CDR3 loop is CSVADHEQFF. DNA for the CDR3: TGCAGCGTTGCGGACCATGAGCAGTTCTTC.

This sequence joins TRBV5-1 and TRBJ1-2; 7 bases agree with TRBD1. The CDR3 is made up of 14 amino acids. The V gene's germline CDR1 is SGHRS and CDR2 YFSETQ. With V trimmed by 7 bases and J by 4 bases, 10 bases remained unmatched. The CDR3 loop is CASSAAGGSYGYTF. CDR3 coding DNA: TGCGCCAGCTCGGCGGCAGGGGGATCCTATGGCTACACCTTC.

The chain uses TRBV11-3 and TRBJ1-1; 7 bases map to TRBD1. Germline values: CDR1 SGHNT, CDR2 YENEEA. The V segment lost 5 bases and the J segment 2 bases; nucleotides outside the gene matches: 5. The CDR3 loop spans 14 amino acids. This CDR3 is CASSPGTANTEAFF. In nucleotides, the CDR3 is TGTGCCAGCAGCCCGGGGACAGCTAACACTGAAGCTTTCTTT.

This chain uses TRBV18 with TRBJ1-1, with a possible D match to TRBD1 (5 bases). The CDR3 spans 17 residues. CDR1 and CDR2 from the germline V gene are KGHSH and LQKENI. V was trimmed by 2 bases and J by 5 bases, leaving 21 bases between them. CDR3 DNA: TGTGCCAGCTCACCAAATAGTGCAGGGAGAGTGAGTACTGAAGCTTTCTTT. Protein: CASSPNSAGRVSTEAFF.

In its sample, this clone was seen once. This chain uses TRBV7-9 with TRBJ2-3, with TRBD2 matching over 14 bases. Germline trimming cut 5 bases from V and 4 bases from J; bases unmatched to any gene: 5. Germline V lookup: CDR1 SEHNR, CDR2 FQNEAQ (reference sequence). The CDR3 is 16 amino acids. CDR3 sequence (DNA): TGTGCCAGCAGCATGAGGACTAGCGGGAGGTCAGATACGCAGTATTTT. It codes for CASSMRTSGRSDTQYF.

A remark on this clone: This sample also contains other DNA sequences that code for the same CDR3. The chain uses TRBV28 and TRBJ2-7; D unresolved. The germline V gene has CDR1 MDHEN and CDR2 SYDVKM. V was pared by 2 bases and J by 3 bases, with 5 bases between. The CDR3 is 12 residues long. The CDR3 DNA is TGTGCCAGCAGTTTAGACGGCTACGAGCAGTACTTC. Protein sequence: CASSLDGYEQYF.

The rearrangement links TRBV6-5 to TRBJ1-5; perhaps TRBD1 as D (6 bases). Germline assignment: CDR1 MNHEY and CDR2 SVGAGI. The CDR3 runs to 13 residues. Trimming cost V 4 bases and J 7 bases, with 11 bases left between them. CDR3 amino acids: CASSSTGYQPQHF. CDR3 nucleotide sequence: TGTGCCAGCAGTTCAACAGGGTACCAGCCCCAGCATTTT.

CDR3 sequence (DNA): TGTGCCAGCACCATGGGGGGGGACCAAGAGACCCAGTACTTC. Its protein is CASTMGGDQETQYF. The rearrangement uses TRBV6-6 and TRBJ2-5; 7 nucleotides match TRBD2. This CDR3 spans 14 amino acids. Germline-derived CDR1 and CDR2 are MNHNY and SVGAGI (reference sequence). Unmatched junction bases numbered 5, after V lost 7 bases and J lost 0 bases.

CDR3 region: CASSPNTGTGGYEQYF. The CDR3 DNA reads as TGTGCCAGCAGCCCAAATACCGGGACAGGGGGTTACGAGCAGTACTTC. This chain links TRBV11-2 with TRBJ2-7; 11 nucleotides align to TRBD1. The germline V gene has CDR1 SGHAT and CDR2 FQNNGV. This CDR3 contains 16 residues. V lost 5 bases, J lost 4 bases, and 10 bases stayed unmatched.

J is TRBJ2-5 and V is TRBV7-7, with a weak D call TRBD1 (5 bases). The CDR3 extends over 13 amino acids. CDR1 and CDR2 from the germline V gene are SSHAT and FNYEAQ (reference sequence). V lost 4 bases, J lost 5 bases, and 11 bases lay in between. The CDR3 spells CASSYDRVETQYF. The DNA of the CDR3 is TGTGCCAGCAGCTACGACAGAGTGGAGACCCAGTACTTC.

This rearrangement joins TRBV9 to TRBJ1-2; D may be TRBD1 (6 bases). CDR1 SGDLS and CDR2 YYNGEE come from the germline V gene. V was pared by 6 bases and J by 8 bases, with 17 bases between. This CDR3 contains 13 residues. This CDR3 reads CASTRGGSGGYTF. CDR3 nucleotides: TGTGCCAGCACCAGAGGGGGGTCAGGAGGCTACACCTTC.

This chain uses TRBV7-9 with TRBJ2-7; D is undetermined. V gave up 3 bases and J gave up 7 bases, with 13 bases separating them. The CDR3 totals 13 residues. The V gene's germline CDR1 is SEHNR and CDR2 FQNEAQ (reference sequence). CDR3 loop: CASSFTSGVEQYF. In DNA form, the CDR3 reads TGTGCCAGCAGCTTCACCTCGGGCGTAGAGCAGTACTTC.

This clone was seen only a few times. The gene calls are TRBV28 and TRBJ1-4, with unresolved D. The V gene lost 8 bases and the J gene lost 4 bases, with 14 bases spanning the gap. This CDR3 is 14 amino acids long. Germline assignment: CDR1 MDHEN and CDR2 SYDVKM. The CDR3 is CASQVGRLNEKLFF. The DNA of the CDR3 is TGTGCCAGCCAGGTCGGGCGGCTTAATGAAAAACTGTTTTTT.

This chain links TRBV4-2 with TRBJ1-2; D may be TRBD1 (6 bases). The CDR3 extends over 17 amino acids. V was clipped by 1 base and J by 6 bases, with 21 bases between them. The germline gives CDR1 LGHNA, CDR2 YNFKEQ. CDR3 nucleotide sequence: TGTGCCAGCAGCCAAGGGATAGGGGGAAGCAGGGGACATGGCTACACCTTC. This codes for CASSQGIGGSRGHGYTF.

The chain employs TRBV2 and TRBJ1-5; TRBD1 is a possible D gene (5 bases). The V and J ends lost 3 bases and 2 bases respectively, with 14 bases between them. Germline V gene lookup returns CDR1 SNHLY and CDR2 FYNNEI. The CDR3 is 16 residues long. For the CDR3, the DNA is TGTGCCAGCAGTGATCCGACAGCGGATGGCAATCAGCCCCAGCATTTT. Translation: CASSDPTADGNQPQHF. The variable domain in full, with the rest retrieved from reference TRBV2 and TRBJ1-5, is EPEVTQTPSHQVTQMGQEVILRCVPISNHLYFYWYRQILGQKVEFLVSFYNNEISEKSEIFDDQFSVERPDGSNFTLKIRSTKLEDSAMYFCASSDPTADGNQPQHFGDGTRLSIL.

The chain employs TRBV21-1 and TRBJ1-1; no DNA check was done on the table's D call, TRBD1. TRBV21-1 counts as a pseudogene. This CDR3 region has 13 residues. The CDR3 loop reads CASSRHAGTEAFF. DNA of the CDR3: TGTGCCAGCAGCCGACACGCTGGCACTGAAGCTTTCTTT.

This sequence joins TRBV2 and TRBJ2-1; D is unclear. Germline CDR1 SNHLY, CDR2 FYNNEI. Trimming took 9 bases from V and 6 from J, leaving 6 bases between them. This CDR3 region has 10 residues. The CDR3 bases are TGTGCCAGTCGAAGCAATGAGCAGTTCTTC. It encodes CASRSNEQFF.

V and J are TRBV19 and TRBJ2-7; no definite D call. V was clipped by 1 base and J by 1 base, with 8 bases between them. Germline V gives CDR1 LNHDA, CDR2 SQIVND (reference sequence). The CDR3 runs 14 residues. This CDR3 reads CASSIGIESYEQYF. CDR3 in DNA: TGTGCCAGTAGTATAGGAATAGAGTCCTACGAGCAGTACTTC.

The rearrangement links TRBV30 to TRBJ1-1; unclear D gene. Germline V gene data show CDR1 as GTSNPN and CDR2 as SVGIG (reference sequence). With 4 bases removed from V and 0 bases from J, the gap between germline ends came to 12 bases. The CDR3 contains 14 residues. CDR3 region: CAWTLTSMNTEAFF. CDR3 bases: TGTGCCTGGACTCTAACCAGCATGAACACTGAAGCTTTCTTT.

The V gene is TRBV11-3, the J gene TRBJ2-1, with 12 bases lining up with TRBD2. Germline loops: CDR1 SGHNT, CDR2 YENEEA. With 4 bases clipped from V and 4 bases from J, the junction kept 8 bases outside the gene matches. The CDR3 runs 17 residues. CDR3 bases: TGTGCCAGCAGCTCGGGGTCCGGGACTAGCGGGTACAATGAGCAGTTCTTC. Amino acid sequence: CASSSGSGTSGYNEQFF.

This clone was found once. The rearrangement links TRBV7-3 to TRBJ2-1, with D unclear. Trimming left V 3 bases short and J 7 bases short, with 13 bases between. CDR1 is SGHTA and CDR2 is FQGTGA in the germline V gene. This CDR3 is 14 amino acids long. The CDR3 is CASSLEVTGNEQFF. The CDR3 DNA follows: TGTGCCAGCAGCTTGGAAGTAACCGGTAATGAGCAGTTCTTC.

This chain links TRBV4-1 with TRBJ2-7, with 9 bases identical to TRBD1. The CDR3 covers 16 residues. CDR1 and CDR2 (germline): MGHRA, YSYEKL. Trimming at V came to 4 bases and at J to 2 bases, leaving 9 bases not matched to a gene. CDR3 nucleotides: TGCGCCAGCAGCCTCAAACAGGGGGCCGATGCCTACGAGCAGTACTTC. It translates to CASSLKQGADAYEQYF.

The V call is TRBV7-3, the J call TRBJ2-7, with D tentatively TRBD1 (6 bases). Trimming stripped 6 bases from V and 6 bases from J, with 15 bases between. The CDR3 consists of 13 residues. Germline-derived CDR1 and CDR2 are SGHTA and FQGTGA. CDR3 nucleotide sequence: TGTGCCAGCAGACTTAATATGGACAGCGAGCAGTACTTC. Its translation is CASRLNMDSEQYF.

The rearrangement joins TRBV7-3 to TRBJ2-7, with D hard to call. The germline gives CDR1 SGHTA, CDR2 FQGTGA. Trimming removed 0 bases at V and 2 bases at J, with 11 bases between. This CDR3 spans 15 amino acids. CDR3 protein: CASSLTLSEPYEQYF. The CDR3, as DNA: TGTGCCAGCAGCTTAACGCTATCAGAACCCTACGAGCAGTACTTC. Full variable domain (missing parts from reference TRBV7-3 and TRBJ2-7): GAGVSQTPSNKVTEKGKYVELRCDPISGHTALYWYRQSLGQGPEFLIYFQGTGAADDSGLPNDRFFAVRPEGSVSTLKIQRTERGDSAVYLCASSLTLSEPYEQYFGPGTRLTVT.

The rearrangement links TRBV7-6 to TRBJ2-7; 11 nucleotides line up with TRBD2. Germline assignment: CDR1 SGHVS and CDR2 FNYEAQ. The CDR3 runs 16 residues. V was clipped by 4 bases and J by 3 bases; unmatched bases: 8. CDR3 in amino acids: CASSSDLAGGGYEQYF. For the CDR3, the DNA is TGTGCCAGCAGCTCCGACCTAGCGGGGGGAGGCTACGAGCAGTACTTC. The full variable domain, in which reference TRBV7-6 and TRBJ2-7 provide the parts outside the CDR3, is GAGVSQSPRYKVTKRGQDVALRCDPISGHVSLYWYRQALGQGPEFLTYFNYEAQQDKSGLPNDRFSAERPEGSISTLTIQRTEQRDSAMYRCASSSDLAGGGYEQYFGPGTRLTVT.

As for this clone: A read error is likely here: a far larger clone is one base away. This chain uses TRBV6-1 with TRBJ2-7; D not resolved. V gave up 5 bases and J gave up 0 bases, with 2 bases separating them. There are 11 residues in the CDR3. Germline lookup yields CDR1 MNHNS and CDR2 SASEGT. The CDR3 loop reads CASSPSYEQYF. The CDR3 DNA follows: TGTGCCAGCAGTCCCTCCTACGAGCAGTACTTC.